This T cell receptor (beta chain) was recorded in a study of shared clonotypes between healthy human individuals. Comments on this clone: As yet, its antigen is unknown.

Study-wide findings and caveats: Clonotype sharing among donors, it was expected, would be affected by sequencing depth. Larger richness was generally estimated for naive than memory subsets.

Sequencing was performed with immunoSEQ multiplex PCR; in TCRdb, only in-frame clones are kept and a portion is missing. This sample has approximately 640,000 clones, with about three quarters found just once. The clonotype was recovered from a woman aged 25 to 39 in good health. The sequencing sample was made of memory CD4+ T cells sorted from blood. Noted subset: CD45RA-negative fraction.

CDR3 DNA sequence: TGCGCCAGCAACGAACTAGCGGGTCACACAGATACGCAGTATTTT. Protein: CASNELAGHTDTQYF. V and J are TRBV5-1 and TRBJ2-3, with 9 bases lining up with TRBD2. The CDR3 sequence is 15 residues long. Looked up from germline, CDR1 is SGHRS and CDR2 is YFSETQ. With V trimmed by 6 bases and J by 2 bases, 7 bases remained unmatched.